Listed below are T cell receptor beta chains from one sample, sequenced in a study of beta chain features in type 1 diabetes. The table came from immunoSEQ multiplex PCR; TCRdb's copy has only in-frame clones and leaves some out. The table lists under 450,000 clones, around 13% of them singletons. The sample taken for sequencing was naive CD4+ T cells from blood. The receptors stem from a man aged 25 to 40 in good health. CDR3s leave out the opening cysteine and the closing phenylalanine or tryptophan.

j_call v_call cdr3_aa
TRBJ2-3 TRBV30 AWRRGGRPDTQY
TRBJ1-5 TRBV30 AWSPGQAGEPQH
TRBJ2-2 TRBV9 ASSVADGELF
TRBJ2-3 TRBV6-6 ASSSPGGVADTQY
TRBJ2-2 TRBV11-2 ASSLASGTAGELF
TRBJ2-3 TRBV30 AWQREREDTQY
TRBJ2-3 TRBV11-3 ASSPGLSNTDTQY
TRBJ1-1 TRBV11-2 ASSLDRDRRGAF
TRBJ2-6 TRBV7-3 ASSLSFPGNSAGANVLT
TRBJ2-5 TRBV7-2 ASSFGLAGVREETQY
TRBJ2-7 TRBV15 ATSRTALDAEQY
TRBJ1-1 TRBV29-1 SVCGGNTEAF
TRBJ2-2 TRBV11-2 ASSFGSSVAANTGELF
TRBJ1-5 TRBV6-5 ASRQGNNQPQH
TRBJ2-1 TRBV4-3 ASSPYGGGSSYNEQF
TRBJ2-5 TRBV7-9 ASSLVKGRETQY
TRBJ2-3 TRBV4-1 ASSQVAGTTDTQY
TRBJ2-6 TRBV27 ASSFGNPANVLT
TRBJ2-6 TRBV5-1 ASSPTSGAGANVLT
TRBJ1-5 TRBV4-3 ASSKQMGNQPQH
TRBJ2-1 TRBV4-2 ASSQDASGNNEQF
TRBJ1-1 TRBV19 ASSPLAASAEAF
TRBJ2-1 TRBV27 ATKQGPGSYNEQF
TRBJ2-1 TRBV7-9 ASSLAGLVTYNEQF
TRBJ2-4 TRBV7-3 ASSDGAKNIQY
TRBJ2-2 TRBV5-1 ASSLGNTGELF
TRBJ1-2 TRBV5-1 ASSFRANYGYT
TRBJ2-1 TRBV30 AWGRGSGNEQF
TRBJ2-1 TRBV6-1 ASSEWDNEQF
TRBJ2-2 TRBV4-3 ASRTRSAVARTGELF
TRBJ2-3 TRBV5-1 ASSLGGRTDTQY
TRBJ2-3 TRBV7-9 ASSLARTGHTDTQY
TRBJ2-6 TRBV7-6 ASSAPGGGAGANVLT
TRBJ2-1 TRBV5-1 ASSPRTSGRDNEQF
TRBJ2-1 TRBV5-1 ASSPSDRGLYNEQF
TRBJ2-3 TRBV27 ASSLRTSPQY
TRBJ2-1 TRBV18 ASSPLGLMSEQF
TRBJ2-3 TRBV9 ASSTSPQVDTQY
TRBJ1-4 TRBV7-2 ASSLEVKYEKLF
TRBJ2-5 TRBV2 ASRRQEETQY